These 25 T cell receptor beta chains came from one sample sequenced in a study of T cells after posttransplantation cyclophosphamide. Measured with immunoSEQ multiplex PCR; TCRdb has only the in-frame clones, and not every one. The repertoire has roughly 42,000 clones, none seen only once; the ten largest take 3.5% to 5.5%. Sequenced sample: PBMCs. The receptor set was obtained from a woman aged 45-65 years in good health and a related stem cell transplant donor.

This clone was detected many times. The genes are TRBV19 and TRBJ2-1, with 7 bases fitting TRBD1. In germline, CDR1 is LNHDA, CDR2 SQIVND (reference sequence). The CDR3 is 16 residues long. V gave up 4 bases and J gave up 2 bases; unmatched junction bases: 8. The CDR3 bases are TGTGCCAGTAGTACCTTGGGACAGCTAACCTACAATGAGCAGTTCTTC. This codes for CASSTLGQLTYNEQFF.

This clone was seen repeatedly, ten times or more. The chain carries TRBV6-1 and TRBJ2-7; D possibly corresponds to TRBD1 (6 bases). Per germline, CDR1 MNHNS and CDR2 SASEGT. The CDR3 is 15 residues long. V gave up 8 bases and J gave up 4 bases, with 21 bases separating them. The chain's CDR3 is CASDPGHPLGYEQYF. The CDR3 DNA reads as TGTGCCAGCGACCCGGGACATCCTCTGGGGTACGAGCAGTACTTC.

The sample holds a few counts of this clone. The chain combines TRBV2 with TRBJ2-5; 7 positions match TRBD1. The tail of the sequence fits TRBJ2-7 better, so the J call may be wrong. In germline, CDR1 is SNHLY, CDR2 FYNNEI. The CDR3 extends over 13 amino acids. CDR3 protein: CASSAGRGYEQYF. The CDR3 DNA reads TGTGCCAGCAGTGCGGGCAGGGGGTACGAGCAGTACTTC.

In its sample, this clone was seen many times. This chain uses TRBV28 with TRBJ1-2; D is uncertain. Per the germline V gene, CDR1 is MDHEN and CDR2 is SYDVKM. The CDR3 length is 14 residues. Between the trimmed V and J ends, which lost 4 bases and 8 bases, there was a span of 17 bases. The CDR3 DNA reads TGTGCCAGCAGTTCTCGACAACACACTGGGGGCTACACCTTC. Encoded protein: CASSSRQHTGGYTF.

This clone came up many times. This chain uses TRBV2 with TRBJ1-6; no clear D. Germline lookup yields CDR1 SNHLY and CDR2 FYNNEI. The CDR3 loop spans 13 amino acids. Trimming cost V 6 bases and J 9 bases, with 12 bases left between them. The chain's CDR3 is CASSAGDISPLHF. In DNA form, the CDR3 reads TGTGCCAGCAGCGCCGGGGATATTTCACCCCTCCACTTT.

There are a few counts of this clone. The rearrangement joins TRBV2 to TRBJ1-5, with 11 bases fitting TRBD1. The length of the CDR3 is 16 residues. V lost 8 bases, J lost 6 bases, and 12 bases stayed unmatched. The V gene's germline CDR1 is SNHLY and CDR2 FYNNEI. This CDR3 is CASAGRDRGMSQPQHF. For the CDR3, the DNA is TGTGCCAGCGCGGGCCGGGACAGGGGGATGAGTCAGCCCCAGCATTTT.

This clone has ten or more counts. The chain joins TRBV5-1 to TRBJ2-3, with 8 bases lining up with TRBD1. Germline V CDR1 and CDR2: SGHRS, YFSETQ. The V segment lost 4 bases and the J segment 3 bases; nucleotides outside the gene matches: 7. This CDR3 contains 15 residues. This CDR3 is CASSKSGTGTDTQYF. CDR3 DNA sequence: TGCGCCAGCAGCAAATCCGGGACAGGTACAGATACGCAGTATTTT.

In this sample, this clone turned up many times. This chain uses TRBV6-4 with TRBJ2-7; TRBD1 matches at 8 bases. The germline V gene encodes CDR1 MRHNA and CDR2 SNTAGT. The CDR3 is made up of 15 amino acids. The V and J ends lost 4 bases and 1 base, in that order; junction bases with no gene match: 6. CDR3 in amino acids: CASSAGTGLSYEQYF. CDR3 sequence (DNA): TGTGCCAGCAGTGCCGGGACAGGCCTTTCCTACGAGCAGTACTTC.

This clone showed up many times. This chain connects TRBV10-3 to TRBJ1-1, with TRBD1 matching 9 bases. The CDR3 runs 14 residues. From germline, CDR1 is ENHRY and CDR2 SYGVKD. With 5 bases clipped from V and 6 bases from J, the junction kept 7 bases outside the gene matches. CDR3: CAISRDREFPEAFF. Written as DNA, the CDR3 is TGTGCCATCAGTAGGGACAGGGAATTCCCTGAAGCTTTCTTT.

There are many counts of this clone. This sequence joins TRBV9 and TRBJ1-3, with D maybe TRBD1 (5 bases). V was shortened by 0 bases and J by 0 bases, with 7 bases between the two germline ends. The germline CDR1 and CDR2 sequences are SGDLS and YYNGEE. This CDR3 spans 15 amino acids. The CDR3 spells CASSVAGHSGNTIYF. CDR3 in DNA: TGTGCCAGCAGCGTAGCAGGACACTCTGGAAACACCATATATTTT.

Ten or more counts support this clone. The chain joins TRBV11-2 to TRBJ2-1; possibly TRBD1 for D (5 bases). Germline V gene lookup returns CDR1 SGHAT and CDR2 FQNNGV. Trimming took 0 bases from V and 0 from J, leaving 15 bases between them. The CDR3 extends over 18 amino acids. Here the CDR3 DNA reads TGTGCCAGCAGCTTAGATTTGTCAGGGCCCGGCTCCTACAATGAGCAGTTCTTC. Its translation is CASSLDLSGPGSYNEQFF.

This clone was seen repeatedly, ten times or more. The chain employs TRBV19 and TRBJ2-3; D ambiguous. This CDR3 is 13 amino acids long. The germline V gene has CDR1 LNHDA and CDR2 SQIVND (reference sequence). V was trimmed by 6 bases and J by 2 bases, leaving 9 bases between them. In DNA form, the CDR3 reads TGTGCCAGTAGGCCGACACTCACAGATACGCAGTATTTT. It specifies CASRPTLTDTQYF.

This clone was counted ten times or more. The CDR3 protein is CASSSPGFEAFF. In DNA form, the CDR3 reads TGTGCCAGCAGTTCCCCGGGGTTTGAAGCTTTCTTT. The rearrangement joins TRBV28 to TRBJ1-1; D remains unclear. This CDR3 contains 12 residues. With 4 bases removed from V and 7 bases from J, the gap between germline ends came to 10 bases. From germline, CDR1 is MDHEN and CDR2 SYDVKM.

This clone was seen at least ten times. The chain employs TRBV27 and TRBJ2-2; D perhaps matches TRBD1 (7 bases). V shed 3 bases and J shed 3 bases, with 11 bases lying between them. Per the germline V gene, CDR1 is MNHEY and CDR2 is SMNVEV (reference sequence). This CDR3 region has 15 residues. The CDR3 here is CASSFSRGDTGELFF. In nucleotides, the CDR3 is TGTGCCAGCAGTTTTAGCAGGGGGGACACCGGGGAGCTGTTTTTT.

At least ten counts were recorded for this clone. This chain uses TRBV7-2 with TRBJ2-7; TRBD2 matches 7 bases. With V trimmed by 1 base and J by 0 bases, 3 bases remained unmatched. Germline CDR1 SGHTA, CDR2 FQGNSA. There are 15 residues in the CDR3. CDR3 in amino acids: CASSLGLADSYEQYF. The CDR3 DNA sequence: TGTGCCAGCAGCTTAGGGCTAGCGGACTCCTACGAGCAGTACTTC.

DNA for the CDR3: TGTGCCAGCAGTCCCCGGGGGGTCTTCCTTAATGAAAAACTGTTTTTT. Translating gives CASSPRGVFLNEKLFF. The chain has TRBV28 and TRBJ1-4, with D possibly being TRBD1 (5 bases). This CDR3 contains 16 residues. Looked up from germline, CDR1 is MDHEN and CDR2 is SYDVKM. Trimming shortened V by 5 bases and J by 4 bases, and 17 bases separated the two germline ends.

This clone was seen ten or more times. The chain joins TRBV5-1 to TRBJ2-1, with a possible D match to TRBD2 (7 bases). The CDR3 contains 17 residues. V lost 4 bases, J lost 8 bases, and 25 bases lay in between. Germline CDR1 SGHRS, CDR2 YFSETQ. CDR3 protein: CASSPVAGASVGDEQFF. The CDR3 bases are TGCGCCAGCAGCCCGGTGGCGGGGGCCTCTGTCGGAGATGAGCAGTTCTTC.

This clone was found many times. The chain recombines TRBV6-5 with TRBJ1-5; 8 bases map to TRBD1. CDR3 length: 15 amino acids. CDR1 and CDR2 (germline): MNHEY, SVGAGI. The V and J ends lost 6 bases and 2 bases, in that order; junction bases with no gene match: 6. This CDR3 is CASSPGQGRNQPQHF. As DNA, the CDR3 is TGTGCCAGCAGCCCCGGACAGGGCCGCAATCAGCCCCAGCATTTT.

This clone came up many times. The CDR3 spells CAWSQGRLISGNTIYF. The CDR3 DNA sequence: TGTGCCTGGAGCCAGGGGCGACTCATCTCTGGAAACACCATATATTTT. The rearrangement joins TRBV30 to TRBJ1-3, with D possibly matching TRBD1 (6 bases). V was trimmed by 3 bases and J by 0 bases, leaving 15 bases between them. The germline CDR1 and CDR2 sequences are GTSNPN and SVGIG (reference sequence). The CDR3 is made up of 16 amino acids.

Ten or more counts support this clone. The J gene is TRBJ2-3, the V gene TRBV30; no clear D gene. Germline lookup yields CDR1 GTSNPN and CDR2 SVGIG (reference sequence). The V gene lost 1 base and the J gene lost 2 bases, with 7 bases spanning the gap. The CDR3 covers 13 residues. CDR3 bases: TGTGCCTGGAGTGCACACCTCACAGATACGCAGTATTTT. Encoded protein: CAWSAHLTDTQYF.

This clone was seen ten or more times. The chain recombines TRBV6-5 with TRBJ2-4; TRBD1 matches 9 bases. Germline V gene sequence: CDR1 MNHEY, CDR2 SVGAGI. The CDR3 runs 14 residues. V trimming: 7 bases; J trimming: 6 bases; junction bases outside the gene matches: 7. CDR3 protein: CASTWDRAGNIQYF. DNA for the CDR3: TGTGCCAGCACATGGGACAGGGCGGGAAACATTCAGTACTTC.

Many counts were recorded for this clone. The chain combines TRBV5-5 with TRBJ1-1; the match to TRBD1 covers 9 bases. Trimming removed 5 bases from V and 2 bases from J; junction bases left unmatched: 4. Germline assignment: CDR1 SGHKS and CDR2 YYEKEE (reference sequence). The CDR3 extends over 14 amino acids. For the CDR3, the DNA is TGTGCCAGCAGACAGGGACAGGGCAACACTGAAGCTTTCTTT. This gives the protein CASRQGQGNTEAFF.

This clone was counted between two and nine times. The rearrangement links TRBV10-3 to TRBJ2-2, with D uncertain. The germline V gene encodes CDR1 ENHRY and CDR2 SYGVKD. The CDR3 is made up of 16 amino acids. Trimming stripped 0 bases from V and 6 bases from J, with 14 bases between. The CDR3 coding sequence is TGTGCCATCAGTGAGTCGGAGACCAGAGACCCCGGGGAGCTGTTTTTT. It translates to CAISESETRDPGELFF.

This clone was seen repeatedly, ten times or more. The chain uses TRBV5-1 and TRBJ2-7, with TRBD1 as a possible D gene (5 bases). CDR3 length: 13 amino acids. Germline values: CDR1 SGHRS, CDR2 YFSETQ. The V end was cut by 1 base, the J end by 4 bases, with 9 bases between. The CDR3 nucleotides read TGCGCCAGCAGCTTGTTGACAGAATACGAGCAGTACTTC. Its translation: CASSLLTEYEQYF.

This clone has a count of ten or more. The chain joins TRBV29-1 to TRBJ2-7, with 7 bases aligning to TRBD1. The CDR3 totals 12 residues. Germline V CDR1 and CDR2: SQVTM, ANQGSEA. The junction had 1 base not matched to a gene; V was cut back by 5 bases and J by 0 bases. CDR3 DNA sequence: TGCAGCGTTAACAGGGGCTCCTACGAGCAGTACTTC. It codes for CSVNRGSYEQYF.